These 16 T cell receptor beta chains came from one sample sequenced in a study of blood T cell repertoires in COVID-19. Clones were read by immunoSEQ multiplex PCR, and TCRdb kept only the in-frame ones, dropping some. The profile covers around 260,000 clones, with 80% to 90% appearing a single time and approximately 2.3% taken by the ten largest. Sample: peripheral blood. All receptors derive from a woman in her forties or fifties with acute or convalescent COVID-19.

The DNA of the CDR3 is TGTGCCAGCAGCTTATGGGGGACTAGCGGGTTCTACGAGCAGTACTTC. This translates into CASSLWGTSGFYEQYF. This chain joins TRBV7-2 and TRBJ2-7, with 12 bases identical to TRBD2. The germline V gene encodes CDR1 SGHTA and CDR2 FQGNSA. Trimming cost V 2 bases and J 3 bases; bases outside gene matches: 5. There are 16 residues in the CDR3. Variable domain in full (rest from reference TRBV7-2 and TRBJ2-7): GAGVSQSPSNKVTEKGKDVELRCDPISGHTALYWYRQSLGQGLEFLIYFQGNSAPDKSGLPSDRFSAERTGGSVSTLTIQRTQQEDSAVYLCASSLWGTSGFYEQYFGPGTRLTVT.

This clone was seen once. This sequence joins TRBV19 and TRBJ1-2; D remains unclear. Germline lookup yields CDR1 LNHDA and CDR2 SQIVND (reference sequence). The length of the CDR3 is 14 residues. With 5 bases removed from V and 3 bases from J, the gap between germline ends came to 13 bases. The CDR3: CASSAGPGDYGYTF. CDR3 nucleotides: TGTGCCAGTAGTGCCGGGCCCGGGGACTATGGCTACACCTTC.

The gene calls are TRBV7-2 and TRBJ1-2; D is possibly TRBD1 (5 bases). The CDR3 spans 14 residues. V was trimmed by 2 bases and J by 3 bases, leaving 10 bases between them. Germline V CDR1 and CDR2: SGHTA, FQGNSA. The DNA for the CDR3 is TGTGCCAGCAGCTTACTCAGGGTGGACTATGGCTACACCTTC. This translates into CASSLLRVDYGYTF.

This chain connects TRBV7-9 to TRBJ2-5; TRBD2 aligns across 8 bases. V gave up 1 base and J gave up 1 base; unmatched junction bases: 11. Germline V gives CDR1 SEHNR, CDR2 FQNEAQ (reference sequence). The CDR3 is 18 amino acids. The CDR3, as DNA: TGTGCCAGCAGCTTAGGGCCAACTAGCGGAGCCGCCCAAGAGACCCAGTACTTC. Amino acids: CASSLGPTSGAAQETQYF.

The chain is built from TRBV5-8 and TRBJ1-1, with TRBD1 as a possible D gene (5 bases). Trimming took off 3 bases at V and 1 base at J, with 13 bases between the two ends. Germline CDR1 is SGHTS and CDR2 is YDEGEE. The CDR3 spans 15 residues. CDR3 in amino acids: CASSSETARNTEAFF. CDR3 nucleotide sequence: TGTGCCAGCAGCTCAGAGACAGCTAGGAACACTGAAGCTTTCTTT.

The chain joins TRBV4-1 to TRBJ1-3; D not resolved. Trimming shortened V by 5 bases and J by 1 base, and 12 bases separated the two germline ends. The CDR3 has 15 amino acids. Germline assignment: CDR1 MGHRA and CDR2 YSYEKL. Here the CDR3 reads CASSLAGASGNTIYF. CDR3 DNA sequence: TGCGCCAGCAGCTTGGCCGGAGCTTCTGGAAACACCATATATTTT.

The V call is TRBV5-1, the J call TRBJ1-6; D gene unclear. Germline values: CDR1 SGHRS, CDR2 YFSETQ. The CDR3 is 14 residues long. V was cut by 2 bases and J by 5 bases, with 8 bases left in between. The CDR3 spells CASSLPTNNSPLHF. The CDR3 nucleotides read TGCGCCAGCAGCTTACCCACTAATAATTCACCCCTCCACTTT.

This clone has just a few counts. A junction end diverges from the germline sequence, so it may reflect a read error. This rearrangement joins TRBV7-2 to TRBJ1-2; D possibly corresponds to TRBD1 (6 bases). CDR3 length equals 13 residues. Per germline, CDR1 SGHTA and CDR2 FQGNSA. The CDR3 here is CASSLAPGEGYTF. The CDR3, as DNA: TGTGCCAGCAGCCTAGCCCCAGGGGAAGGCTACACCTTC.

This rearrangement joins TRBV4-3 to TRBJ2-5, with 8 bases aligning to TRBD2. This CDR3 region has 18 residues. V lost 3 bases and J lost 5; bases outside the gene matches: 17. Germline assignment: CDR1 LGHNA and CDR2 YSLEER. CDR3 region: CASSHRLVSGSAAETQYF. CDR3 nucleotides: TGCGCCAGCAGCCATCGGCTGGTAAGCGGGAGCGCCGCGGAGACCCAGTACTTC.

The gene calls are TRBV29-1 and TRBJ2-7; 9 bases fit TRBD2. The V and J ends lost 7 bases and 1 base, in that order; junction bases with no gene match: 14. CDR1 SQVTM and CDR2 ANQGSEA come from the germline V gene. There are 16 residues in the CDR3. The CDR3 spells CSAVPPLAGGSYEQYF. The CDR3 region has the DNA TGCAGCGCCGTACCACCTCTGGCGGGGGGGTCCTACGAGCAGTACTTC.

V is TRBV6-5 and J is TRBJ1-1; the D gene is possibly TRBD1 (6 bases). Trimming left V 6 bases short and J 8 bases short, with 13 bases between. This CDR3 spans 12 amino acids. Per the germline V gene, CDR1 is MNHEY and CDR2 is SVGAGI. CDR3 sequence (DNA): TGTGCCAGCAGCCATGGACAGATAGAAGCTTTCTTT. Translated: CASSHGQIEAFF.

This chain connects TRBV19 to TRBJ2-7; the match to TRBD1 covers 9 bases. V lost 5 bases and J lost 6; bases outside the gene matches: 8. There are 14 residues in the CDR3. Germline V gene data show CDR1 as LNHDA and CDR2 as SQIVND (reference sequence). DNA for the CDR3: TGTGCCAGTAGTGCCTCCGGGACAGGGCGCGAGCAGTACTTC. This translates into CASSASGTGREQYF.

V and J are TRBV25-1 and TRBJ2-2; TRBD2 matches 14 bases. This CDR3 is 17 amino acids long. CDR1 is MGHDK, CDR2 SYGVNS, per germline. J was trimmed by 5 bases and V by 3 bases; bases with no gene match: 5. CDR3 sequence: CASSEGLAGVKTGELFF. CDR3 DNA sequence: TGTGCCAGCAGTGAGGGACTAGCGGGAGTAAAGACCGGGGAGCTGTTTTTT.

This clone has a single count. V and J are TRBV28 and TRBJ1-1; the D gene is possibly TRBD1 (5 bases). This CDR3 region has 14 residues. Germline V gene lookup returns CDR1 MDHEN and CDR2 SYDVKM. The V gene lost 3 bases and the J gene lost 4 bases, with 12 bases spanning the gap. CDR3 amino acids: CASSLAGLGTEAFF. The CDR3 DNA follows: TGTGCCAGCAGTTTGGCAGGGTTGGGCACTGAAGCTTTCTTT. The full variable domain, rest sourced from reference TRBV28 and TRBJ1-1, is DVKVTQSSRYLVKRTGEKVFLECVQDMDHENMFWYRQDPGLGLRLIYFSYDVKMKEKGDIPEGYSVSREKKERFSLILESASTNQTSMYLCASSLAGLGTEAFFGQGTRLTVV.

This chain joins TRBV28 and TRBJ1-3; TRBD1 matches 8 bases. Germline values: CDR1 MDHEN, CDR2 SYDVKM. The V gene end was trimmed by 8 bases and the J gene end by 2 bases; junction bases not matched to a gene: 8. The CDR3 is 15 amino acids. CDR3 region: CASDRGPRTGNTIYF. DNA of the CDR3: TGTGCCAGCGACAGGGGCCCGAGAACTGGAAACACCATATATTTT.

V is TRBV27 and J is TRBJ2-3; possible D gene TRBD1, 7 bases. The V gene lost 5 bases and the J gene lost 6 bases, with 24 bases spanning the gap. The CDR3 length is 17 residues. Germline V gene data show CDR1 as MNHEY and CDR2 as SMNVEV (reference sequence). CDR3: CASSQPGQLFLADTQYF. For the CDR3, the DNA is TGTGCCAGCAGTCAACCGGGACAGCTTTTTCTAGCGGATACGCAGTATTTT.